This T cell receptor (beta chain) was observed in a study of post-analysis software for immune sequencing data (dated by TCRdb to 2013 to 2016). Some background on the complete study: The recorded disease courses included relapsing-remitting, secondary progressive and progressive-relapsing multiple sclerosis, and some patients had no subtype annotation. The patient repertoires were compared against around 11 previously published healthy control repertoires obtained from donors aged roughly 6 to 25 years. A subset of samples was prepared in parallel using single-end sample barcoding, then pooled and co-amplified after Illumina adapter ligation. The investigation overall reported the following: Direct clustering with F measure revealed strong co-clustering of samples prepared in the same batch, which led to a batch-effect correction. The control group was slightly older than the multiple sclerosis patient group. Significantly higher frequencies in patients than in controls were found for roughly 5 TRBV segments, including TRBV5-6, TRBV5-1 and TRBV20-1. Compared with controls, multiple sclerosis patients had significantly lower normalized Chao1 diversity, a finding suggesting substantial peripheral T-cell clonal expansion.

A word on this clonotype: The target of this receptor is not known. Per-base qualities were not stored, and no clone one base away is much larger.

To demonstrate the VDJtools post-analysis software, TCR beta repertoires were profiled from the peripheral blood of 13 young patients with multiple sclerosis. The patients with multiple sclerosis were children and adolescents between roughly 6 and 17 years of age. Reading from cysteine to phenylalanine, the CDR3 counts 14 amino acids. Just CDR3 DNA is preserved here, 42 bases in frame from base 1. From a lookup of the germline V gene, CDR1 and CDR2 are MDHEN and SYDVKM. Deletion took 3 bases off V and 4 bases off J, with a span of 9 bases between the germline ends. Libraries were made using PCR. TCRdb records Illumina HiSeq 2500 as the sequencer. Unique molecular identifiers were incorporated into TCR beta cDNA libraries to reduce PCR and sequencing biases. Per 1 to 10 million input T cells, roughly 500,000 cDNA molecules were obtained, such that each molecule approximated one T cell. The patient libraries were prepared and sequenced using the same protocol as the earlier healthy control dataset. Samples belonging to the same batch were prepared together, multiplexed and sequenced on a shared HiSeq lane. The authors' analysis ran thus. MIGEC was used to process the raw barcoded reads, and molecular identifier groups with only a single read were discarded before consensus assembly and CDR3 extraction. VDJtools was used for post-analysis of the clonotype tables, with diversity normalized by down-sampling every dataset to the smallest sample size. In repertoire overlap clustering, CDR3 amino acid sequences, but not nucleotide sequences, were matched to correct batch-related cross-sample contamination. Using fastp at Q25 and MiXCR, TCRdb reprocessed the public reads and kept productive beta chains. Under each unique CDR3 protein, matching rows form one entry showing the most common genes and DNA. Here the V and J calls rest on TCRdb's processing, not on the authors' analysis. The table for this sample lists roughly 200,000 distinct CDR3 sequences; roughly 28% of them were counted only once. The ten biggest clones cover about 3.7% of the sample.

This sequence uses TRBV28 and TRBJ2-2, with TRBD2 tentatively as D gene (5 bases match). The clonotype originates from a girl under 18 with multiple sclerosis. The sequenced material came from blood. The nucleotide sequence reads TGTGCCAGCAGTTTGAGGGTCTTCACCGGGGAGCTGTTTTTT. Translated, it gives CASSLRVFTGELFF.